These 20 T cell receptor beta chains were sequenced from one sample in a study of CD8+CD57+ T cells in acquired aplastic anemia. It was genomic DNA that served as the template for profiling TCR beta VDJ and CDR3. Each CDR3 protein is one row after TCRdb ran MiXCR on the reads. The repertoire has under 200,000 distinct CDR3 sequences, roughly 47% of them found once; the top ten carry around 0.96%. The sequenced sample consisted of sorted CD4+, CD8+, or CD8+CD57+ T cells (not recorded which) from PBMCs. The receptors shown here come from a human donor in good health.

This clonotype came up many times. CDR3 nucleotide sequence: TGTGCCAGCAAAGTGGTCGCGGCAGGGGGCACTGAAGCTTTCTTT. Amino acid sequence: CASKVVAAGGTEAFF. The chain couples TRBV2 to TRBJ1-1, with 7 bases that match TRBD1. Germline trimming cut 7 bases from V and 4 bases from J; bases unmatched to any gene: 12. The germline V gene encodes CDR1 SNHLY and CDR2 FYNNEI. This CDR3 is 15 amino acids long.

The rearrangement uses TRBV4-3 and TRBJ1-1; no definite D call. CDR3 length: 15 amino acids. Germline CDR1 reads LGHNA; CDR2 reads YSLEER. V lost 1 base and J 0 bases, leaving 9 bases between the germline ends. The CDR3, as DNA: TGCGCCAGCAGCCAAGTGGTGGGAGTGAACACTGAAGCTTTCTTT. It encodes CASSQVVGVNTEAFF.

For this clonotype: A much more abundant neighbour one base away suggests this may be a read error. The CDR3 DNA follows: TGTGCCAGCAGAAGTAGCGATCAGCCCCAGCATTTT. As protein: CASRSSDQPQHF. The rearrangement joins TRBV6-2 or TRBV6-3 to TRBJ1-5; D is unresolved. Germline-derived CDR1 and CDR2 are MNHEY and SVGEGT. This CDR3 is built from 12 residues.

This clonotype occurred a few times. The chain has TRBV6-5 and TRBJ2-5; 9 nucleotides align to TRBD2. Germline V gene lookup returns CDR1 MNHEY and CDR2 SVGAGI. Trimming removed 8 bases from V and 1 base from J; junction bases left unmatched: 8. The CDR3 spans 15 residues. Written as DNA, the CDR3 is TGTGCCAGCCAACTACTAGCGGGCCTCCAAGAGACCCAGTACTTC. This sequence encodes CASQLLAGLQETQYF.

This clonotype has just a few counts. The CDR3 reads CAIRRDRTQETQYF. The DNA for the CDR3 is TGTGCCATCAGAAGGGACAGGACCCAAGAGACCCAGTACTTC. The chain links TRBV10-3 to TRBJ2-5, with TRBD1 matching 8 bases. J gave up 1 base and V 6 bases, and 4 bases lay outside the gene matches. This CDR3 is 14 amino acids long. CDR1 is ENHRY, CDR2 SYGVKD, per germline.

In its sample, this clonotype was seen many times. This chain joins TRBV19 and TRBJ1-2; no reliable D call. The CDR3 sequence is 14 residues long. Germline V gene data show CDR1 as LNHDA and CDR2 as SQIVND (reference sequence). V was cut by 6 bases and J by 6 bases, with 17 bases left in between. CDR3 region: CASSPGGRVNGYTF. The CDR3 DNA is TGTGCCAGTAGCCCCGGCGGGAGGGTAAATGGCTACACCTTC.

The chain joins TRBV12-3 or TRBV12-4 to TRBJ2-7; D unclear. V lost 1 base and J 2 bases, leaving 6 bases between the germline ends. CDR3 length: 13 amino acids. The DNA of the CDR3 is TGTGCCAGCAGTTTAGGGCTAGCCTACGAGCAGTACTTC. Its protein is CASSLGLAYEQYF.

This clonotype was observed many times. CDR3 protein: CSARDLGGQGAREKLFF. The CDR3 region has the DNA TGCAGTGCTAGAGATCTGGGCGGGCAGGGGGCAAGGGAAAAACTGTTTTTT. This chain connects TRBV20-1 to TRBJ1-4, with 8 nucleotides matching TRBD1. The CDR3 sequence is 17 residues long. V trimming: 0 bases; J trimming: 8 bases; junction bases outside the gene matches: 14. Germline V gene lookup returns CDR1 DFQATT and CDR2 SNEGSKA (reference sequence).

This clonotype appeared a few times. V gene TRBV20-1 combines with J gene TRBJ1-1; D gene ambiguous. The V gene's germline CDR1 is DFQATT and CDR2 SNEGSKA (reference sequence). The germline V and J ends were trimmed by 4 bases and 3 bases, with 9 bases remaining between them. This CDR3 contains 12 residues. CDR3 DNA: TGCAGTGCTAAACAGTCGGACACTGAAGCTTTCTTT. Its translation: CSAKQSDTEAFF.

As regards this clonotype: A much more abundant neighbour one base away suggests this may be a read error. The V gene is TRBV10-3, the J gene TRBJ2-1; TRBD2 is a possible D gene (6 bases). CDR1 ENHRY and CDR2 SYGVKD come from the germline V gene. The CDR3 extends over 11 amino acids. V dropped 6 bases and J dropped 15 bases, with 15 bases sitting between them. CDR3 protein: CAISPGTRWFF. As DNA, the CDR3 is TGTGCCATCAGCCCCGGGACTCGCTGGTTCTTC.

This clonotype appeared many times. CDR3 sequence: CASHPGASFPIYF. The CDR3 DNA follows: TGTGCCAGTCATCCGGGTGCAAGTTTCCCCATATATTTT. This chain links TRBV19 with TRBJ1-3; D is uncertain. The CDR3 extends over 13 amino acids. Germline V CDR1 and CDR2: LNHDA, SQIVND (reference sequence). Trimming removed 8 bases at V and 11 bases at J, with 19 bases between.

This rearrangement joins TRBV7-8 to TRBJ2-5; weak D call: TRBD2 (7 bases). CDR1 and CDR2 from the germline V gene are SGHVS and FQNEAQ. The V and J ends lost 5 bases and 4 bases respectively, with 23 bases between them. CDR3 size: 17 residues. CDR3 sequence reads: CASSLQPLGGRGETQYF. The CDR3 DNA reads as TGTGCCAGCAGCCTCCAGCCGCTGGGGGGGCGCGGAGAGACCCAGTACTTC.

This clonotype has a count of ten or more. The chain's CDR3 is CASSLTAGVTDTQYF. Written as DNA, the CDR3 is TGTGCCAGCAGCTTAACGGCGGGAGTAACAGATACGCAGTATTTT. The gene calls are TRBV7-3 and TRBJ2-3; 7 bases align to TRBD2. The germline CDR1 and CDR2 sequences are SGHTA and FQGTGA. This CDR3 region has 15 residues. V lost 0 bases to trimming and J lost 3 bases; unmatched junction nucleotides: 3.

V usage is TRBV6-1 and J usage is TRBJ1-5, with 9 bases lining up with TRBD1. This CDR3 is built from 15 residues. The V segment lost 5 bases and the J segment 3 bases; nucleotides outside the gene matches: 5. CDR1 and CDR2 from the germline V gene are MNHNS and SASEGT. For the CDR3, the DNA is TGTGCCAGCAGTCGGACAGGGGCCTACAATCAGCCCCAGCATTTT. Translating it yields CASSRTGAYNQPQHF.

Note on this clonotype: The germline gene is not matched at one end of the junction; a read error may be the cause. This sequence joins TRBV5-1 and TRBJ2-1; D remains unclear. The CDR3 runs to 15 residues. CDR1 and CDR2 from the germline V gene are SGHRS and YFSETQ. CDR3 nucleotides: TGCGCCAGCAGCCCCGAAGGTAGCTCCTATAATGAGCAGTTCTTC. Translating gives CASSPEGSSYNEQFF.

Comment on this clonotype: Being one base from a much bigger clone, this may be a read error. The CDR3 nucleotides read TGTGCCAGCAGCCAAGGCGGCAGGGTGTCGGAGACCCAGTACTTC. It encodes CASSQGGRVSETQYF. The genes are TRBV14 and TRBJ2-5, with a possible D match to TRBD1 (5 bases). This CDR3 region has 15 residues. CDR1 and CDR2 from the germline V gene are SGHDN and FVKESK. V was cut by 1 base and J by 5 bases, with 14 bases left in between.

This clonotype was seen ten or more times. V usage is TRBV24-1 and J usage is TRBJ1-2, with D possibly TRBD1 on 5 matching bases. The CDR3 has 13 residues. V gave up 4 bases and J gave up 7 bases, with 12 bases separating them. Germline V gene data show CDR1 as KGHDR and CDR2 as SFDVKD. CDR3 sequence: CATSDQDKSGYTF. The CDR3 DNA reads TGTGCCACCAGTGACCAGGACAAATCTGGCTACACCTTC.

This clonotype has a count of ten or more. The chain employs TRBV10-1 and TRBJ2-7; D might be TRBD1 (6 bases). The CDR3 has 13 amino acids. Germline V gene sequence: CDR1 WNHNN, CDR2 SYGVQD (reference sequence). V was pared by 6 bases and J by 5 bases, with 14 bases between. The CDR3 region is CASRRTAPDEQYF. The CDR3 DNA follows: TGCGCCAGCAGGAGGACAGCTCCTGACGAGCAGTACTTC.

CDR3 DNA sequence: TGTGCCAGCAGTGAAGCGCTTCAGGCAGGGGGGAAAACAGATACGCAGTATTTT. As protein: CASSEALQAGGKTDTQYF. The chain combines TRBV2 with TRBJ2-3, with TRBD1 as a possible D gene (7 bases). From germline, CDR1 is SNHLY and CDR2 FYNNEI. The CDR3 is 18 amino acids. The V gene lost 0 bases and the J gene lost 3 bases, with 19 bases spanning the gap.

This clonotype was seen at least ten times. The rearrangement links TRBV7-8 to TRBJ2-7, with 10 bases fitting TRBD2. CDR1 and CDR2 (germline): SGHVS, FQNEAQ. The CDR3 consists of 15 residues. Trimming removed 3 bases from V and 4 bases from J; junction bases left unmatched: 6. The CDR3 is CASSFLASGGYEQYF. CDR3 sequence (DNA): TGTGCCAGCAGCTTTCTTGCTAGCGGGGGTTACGAGCAGTACTTC.